This entry concerns a single TCR beta chain. Its antigen is not yet known. No base quality values were provided; no much bigger clone lies one nucleotide off. The immunoSEQ Assay was used to sequence TCRbeta CDR3 regions. After extraction, genomic DNA underwent amplification by bias-controlled multiplex PCR, followed by high-throughput sequencing. From the authors' description of their analysis: To quantify the absolute abundance of every unique TCRbeta CDR3 region, sequences were collapsed and filtered. T cell fraction was estimated by normalizing TCRbeta template counts to usable DNA, which was measured by amplifying reference genes present in all nucleated cells. Repertoire TCRs were annotated as SARS-CoV-2-specific by exact matching of V gene, CDR3 amino acid sequence and J gene to a known reactive TCR set. The reference SARS-CoV-2 TCR set came from MIRA and was filtered for enrichment in COVID-19-positive ImmuneCODE repertoires, removing public or cross-reactive TCRs. Using the MIRA antigens, annotated TCRs were further analysed by specific ORF or by position within an ORF. Depth was the summed frequency of annotated unique rearrangements, while breadth was defined as annotated unique rearrangements over total unique productive rearrangements. Two-sided Wilcoxon rank-sum tests were used to compare TCR breadth between groups. Not all clones reach the TCRdb copy of this immuneACCESS table, which keeps in-frame sequences only. Checked studies attribute under half of the gap to unresolved V genes and leave the rest unexplained. D and trimming were read from the DNA, whereas the V and J calls and clone size are those reported in that table. The table for this sample lists hundreds of thousands of clones; 83% of them were counted only once. The ten top clones hold around 7.4% of the sample.

Per the publication, the treatment or condition label means: 15 to 20 received Ad26.COV2.S at low or high dose, single or two shots; roughly five received placebo; per-sample allocation not given. Repertoires of vaccine and placebo recipients were sequenced from samples collected on day 63 after the first injection. Cohort 1b enrolled about two dozen adults aged 18-55 years at a single site in Boston, USA, between 29 July and 7 August 2020. Ad26.COV2.S was a replication-incompetent adenovirus type 26 vector expressing a prefusion-stabilized SARS-CoV-2 spike protein from the original Wuhan strain. According to the germline V gene, CDR1 reads LGHNA and CDR2 reads YNFKEQ. The cysteine opens and the phenylalanine closes a CDR3 of 15 amino acids. Kept here is only the CDR3 DNA, which spans 45 bases and is read in frame from base 1. V and J are truncated by 0 bases and 1 base respectively, leaving an intervening sequence of 9 bases.

This sample is drawn from a study of Ad26.COV2.S vaccination and SARS-CoV-2 variants (dated by TCRdb to the early 2020s). Regarding the study in general: Vaccine-arm donors came from COV1001, a multicentre, randomized, double-blind, placebo-controlled phase I-IIa trial of Ad26.COV2.S in healthy adults. Investigators remained blinded to trial group allocation during experiments and outcome assessment. Sequencing of the TCRbeta repertoire served to evaluate the specificity and breadth of SARS-CoV-2-reactive T cell receptors following Ad26.COV2.S vaccination. A total of roughly 30 samples were included in the TCR-sequenced set, comprising around 19 Ad26.COV2.S vaccine recipients, 5 placebo recipients and 8 SARS-CoV-2 convalescent individuals. Trial participants were randomized into five groups of five: low-dose or high-dose Ad26.COV2.S given once or twice, or placebo on both occasions. Ad26.COV2.S was given intramuscularly at 5x10^10 or 1x10^11 viral particles, as a single shot or as two shots 56 days apart.

What the authors observed across the whole study: Substantial breadth of spike-specific CD8+ and CD4+ T cell responses was reported after vaccination. Compared with placebo recipients, Ad26.COV2.S recipients showed higher spike-specific TCR breadth (P = 0.0014). Non-spike TCR breadth was comparable between vaccine and placebo recipients, consistent with the vaccine containing only spike. The study was not powered for comparison of responses between vaccine doses or regimens. It was noted by the authors that total T cell responses may have been underestimated by the TCR breadth and depth analyses.

The chain is made from TRBV4-2 and TRBJ1-2, with a tentative D gene TRBD1 over 6 matching bases. This clonotype was sampled from a person between 18 and 59 years old who received the Ad26.COV2.S COVID-19 vaccine or a placebo. The specimen was peripheral blood, collected in a trial of Ad26.COV2.S vaccine versus placebo. The CDR3 reads as follows: CASSQDLQGNYGYTF. The DNA sequence is as follows: TGTGCCAGCAGCCAAGATCTACAGGGTAACTATGGCTACACCTTC.